The TCR beta chain described here comes from a study of identical twins' blood T cells. This CDR3 has 14 amino acids. The germline V gene has CDR1 SGHAT and CDR2 FQNNGV. V was shortened by 1 base and J by 7 bases, with 13 bases between the two germline ends. Each CDR3 protein is one row after TCRdb ran MiXCR on the 5' RACE reads. The data hold 350,000 to 450,000 distinct CDR3 sequences, with roughly 31% observed a single time. What was sequenced was PBMCs. The chain carries TRBV11-2 and TRBJ2-5; D tentatively reads TRBD1 or TRBD2 (5 bases each). The receptor was derived from a woman aged 18-55 years in good health. DNA of the CDR3: TGTGCCAGCAGCTTAGCCGGGGCAGTAGCGACCCAGTACTTC. Its protein product is CASSLAGAVATQYF.